Shown below are 14 T cell receptor beta chains from a single sample sequenced in a study of graft-versus-host responses after intestinal transplantation. Their antigen targets remain unknown. Sequencing used immunoSEQ multiplex PCR; TCRdb keeps in-frame clones, though not all of them. The sample includes approximately 88,000 clones, about 95% of them seen just once. The sequenced sample was unstimulated CD4+ T cells sorted from spleen or lymph node cells, obtained before transplant. These receptors all stem from a human donor who was the organ donor for an intestinal transplant.

This clone appeared a single time. The chain recombines TRBV15 with TRBJ1-5; D gene uncertain. This CDR3 comprises 14 residues. Germline CDR1 and CDR2: LNHNV and YYDKDF (reference sequence). With 0 bases removed from V and 7 bases from J, the gap between germline ends came to 10 bases. The CDR3 reads CATSRDLTAQPQHF. In DNA form, the CDR3 reads TGTGCCACCAGCAGAGATCTTACAGCCCAGCCCCAGCATTTT.

This clone was observed a single time. The chain has TRBV5-5 and TRBJ1-1; D is perhaps TRBD1 (6 bases). This CDR3 contains 15 residues. V gave up 0 bases and J gave up 8 bases, with 17 bases separating them. Germline CDR1 reads SGHKS; CDR2 reads YYEKEE (reference sequence). CDR3 in amino acids: CASSLDGGTPGEAFF. CDR3 in DNA: TGTGCCAGCAGCTTGGATGGCGGGACACCCGGCGAAGCTTTCTTT.

The rearrangement joins TRBV5-1 to TRBJ2-5, with TRBD1 as a possible D gene (6 bases). The J call is in doubt because the DNA end fits TRBJ2-7 better. Per germline, CDR1 SGHRS and CDR2 YFSETQ. CDR3 length: 14 amino acids. The chain's CDR3 is CASSLDGQRYEQYF. In nucleotides, the CDR3 is TGCGCCAGCAGCTTGGACGGACAGAGGTACGAGCAGTACTTC.

The CDR3 DNA sequence: TGTGCCAGCAGTTTATCGTGGCGGGAGAAGGGTCAGCCCCAGCATTTT. Translation gives CASSLSWREKGQPQHF. The genes are TRBV28 and TRBJ1-5; D unclear. With 1 base removed from V and 6 bases from J, the gap between germline ends came to 16 bases. The germline CDR1 and CDR2 sequences are MDHEN and SYDVKM. The CDR3 sequence is 16 residues long.

The J gene is TRBJ2-7, the V gene TRBV19, with TRBD1 identical over 10 bases. CDR1 and CDR2 (germline): LNHDA, SQIVND (reference sequence). V shed 7 bases, J shed 6 bases, and the junction held 12 bases outside the gene matches. The length of the CDR3 is 15 residues. CDR3 coding DNA: TGTGCCAGTAATAAAGCCGGGACAGGGGTTTCCGAGCAGTACTTC. Translated, it gives CASNKAGTGVSEQYF.

This clone was found once. The CDR3 here is CASTPASGSPRTYF. The CDR3 DNA reads TGTGCCAGCACCCCAGCTAGCGGGAGCCCGAGGACGTACTTC. The chain has TRBV28 and TRBJ2-7; 10 nucleotides agree with TRBD2. The germline V gene has CDR1 MDHEN and CDR2 SYDVKM. The CDR3 is 14 residues long. With V trimmed by 7 bases and J by 12 bases, 15 bases remained unmatched. The variable domain in full, completed from reference TRBV28 and TRBJ2-7, reads DVKVTQSSRYLVKRTGEKVFLECVQDMDHENMFWYRQDPGLGLRLIYFSYDVKMKEKGDIPEGYSVSREKKERFSLILESASTNQTSMYLCASTPASGSPRTYFGPGTRLTVT.

In this sample, this clone turned up once. V gene TRBV5-1 combines with J gene TRBJ1-4; maybe TRBD1 (6 bases). The CDR3 covers 15 residues. Trimming cost V 4 bases and J 5 bases, with 15 bases left between them. Germline V gives CDR1 SGHRS, CDR2 YFSETQ. CDR3 in amino acids: CASSPADSQNEKLFF. The CDR3 DNA is TGCGCCAGCAGCCCGGCGGACAGCCAAAATGAAAAACTGTTTTTT.

This rearrangement joins TRBV9 to TRBJ2-5; TRBD2 matches at 9 bases. The V gene end was trimmed by 3 bases and the J gene end by 3 bases; junction bases not matched to a gene: 9. Germline V CDR1 and CDR2: SGDLS, YYNGEE. The CDR3 spans 16 residues. The CDR3 spells CASSANRGGAEETQYF. The DNA of the CDR3 is TGTGCCAGCAGCGCGAACCGCGGGGGGGCCGAAGAGACCCAGTACTTC.

The V gene is TRBV5-4, the J gene TRBJ2-7; 10 nucleotides align to TRBD1. J gave up 2 bases and V 4 bases, and 6 bases lay outside the gene matches. CDR3 size: 15 residues. The germline CDR1 and CDR2 sequences are SGHNT and YYREEE (reference sequence). CDR3 region: CASSTGTGDPYEQYF. CDR3 bases: TGTGCCAGCAGCACCGGGACAGGGGATCCCTACGAGCAGTACTTC.

The chain employs TRBV6-9 and TRBJ2-7; TRBD1 agrees at 7 bases. Losses at the gene ends were 6 bases for V and 0 bases for J; bases not matched to a gene: 11. Germline V CDR1 and CDR2: MNHGY, SVAAGI. This CDR3 region has 16 residues. The chain's CDR3 is CASSQQGRQNSYEQYF. CDR3 bases: TGTGCCAGCAGCCAACAGGGGCGACAAAACTCCTACGAGCAGTACTTC.

The chain couples TRBV7-8 to TRBJ2-7; no clear D gene. The V and J ends lost 5 bases and 2 bases respectively, with 13 bases between them. Germline CDR1 is SGHVS and CDR2 is FQNEAQ. The CDR3 length is 14 residues. The CDR3 coding sequence is TGTGCCAGCAGCCTGGCGACAAGCACCTACGAGCAGTACTTC. Residues: CASSLATSTYEQYF. Supplemented by reference TRBV7-8 and TRBJ2-7, the full variable domain reads GAGVSQSPRYKVAKRGQDVALRCDPISGHVSLFWYQQALGQGPEFLTYFQNEAQLDKSGLPSDRFFAERPEGSVSTLKIQRTQQEDSAVYLCASSLATSTYEQYFGPGTRLTVT.

The chain couples TRBV6-5 to TRBJ1-1; 8 bases match TRBD1. The trim removed 0 bases at V and 5 bases at J, leaving 8 bases unmatched. This CDR3 spans 16 amino acids. CDR1 is MNHEY, CDR2 SVGAGI, per germline. CDR3 DNA sequence: TGTGCCAGCAGTTACTCGAAGGTCCAGGGGGCAACTGAAGCTTTCTTT. This translates into CASSYSKVQGATEAFF.

The rearrangement joins TRBV27 to TRBJ2-5, with D maybe TRBD2 (6 bases). The assigned J gene may be wrong: the sequence end matches TRBJ2-7 better. CDR3 size: 13 residues. Per germline, CDR1 MNHEY and CDR2 SMNVEV (reference sequence). CDR3: CASSHFRGGEQYF. The CDR3 DNA is TGTGCCAGCAGCCATTTTAGGGGAGGCGAGCAGTACTTC.

This chain joins TRBV10-1 and TRBJ1-2, with 10 bases matching TRBD1. In germline, CDR1 is WNHNN, CDR2 SYGVQD (reference sequence). Trimming cost V 9 bases and J 8 bases; bases outside gene matches: 6. The CDR3 length is 12 residues. The CDR3 loop is CASGGTGVGYTF. The CDR3 region has the DNA TGCGCCAGTGGGGGGACAGGGGTCGGCTACACCTTC.